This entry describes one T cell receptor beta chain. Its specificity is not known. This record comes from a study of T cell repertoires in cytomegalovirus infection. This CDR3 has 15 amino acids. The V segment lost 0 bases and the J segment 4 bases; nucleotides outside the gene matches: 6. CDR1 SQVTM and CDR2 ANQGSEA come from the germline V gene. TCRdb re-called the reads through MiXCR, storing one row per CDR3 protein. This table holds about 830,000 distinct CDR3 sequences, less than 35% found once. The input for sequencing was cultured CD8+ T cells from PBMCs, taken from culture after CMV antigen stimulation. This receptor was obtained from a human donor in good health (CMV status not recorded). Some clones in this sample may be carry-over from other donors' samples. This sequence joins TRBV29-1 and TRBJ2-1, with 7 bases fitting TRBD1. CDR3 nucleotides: TGCAGCGTTGAAGATTCAACAGGGGCTTACAATGAGCAGTTCTTC. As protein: CSVEDSTGAYNEQFF.